One and the same sample provided the 3 T cell receptor beta chains below, sequenced in a study of blood T cell repertoires in COVID-19. Here immunoSEQ multiplex PCR was the method, and the copy in TCRdb shows in-frame clones only, minus some. The sample shows about 97,000 clones, 70% to 90% of them seen only once. The sample taken for sequencing was peripheral blood. The source is a man aged 45-65 years with COVID-19, enrolled during active disease.

The CDR3 nucleotides are TGTGCCAGCAGCTTAGCCAGGGGTCCTCTTAATGAAAAACTGTTTTTT. Its translation is CASSLARGPLNEKLFF. The chain carries TRBV7-2 and TRBJ1-4, with D tentatively TRBD1 (6 bases). Germline assignment: CDR1 SGHTA and CDR2 FQGNSA. This CDR3 is built from 16 residues. Trimming left V 0 bases short and J 4 bases short, with 12 bases between.

This chain links TRBV4-1 with TRBJ1-6; TRBD1 matches at 7 bases. Per the germline V gene, CDR1 is MGHRA and CDR2 is YSYEKL. The CDR3 has 15 residues. V trimming: 4 bases; J trimming: 6 bases; junction bases outside the gene matches: 6. Written as DNA, the CDR3 is TGCGCCAGCAGCCCCTGGACAGGCGGTAATTCACCCCTCCACTTT. Residues: CASSPWTGGNSPLHF.

This clone was counted a single time. The gene calls are TRBV6-6 and TRBJ1-1; TRBD1 aligns across 11 bases. Germline V gene lookup returns CDR1 MNHNY and CDR2 SVGAGI (reference sequence). The CDR3 spans 18 residues. The ends lost 5 bases at V and 7 bases at J; junction bases unmatched: 18. CDR3 DNA sequence: TGTGCCAGCAGTCCTAGTTCCCGGACAGGGGGCACCACGGTTGAAGCTTTCTTT. As protein: CASSPSSRTGGTTVEAFF.